A single sample gave rise to the 3 T cell receptor beta chains below, sequenced in a study of human T cells and chemical hapten exposure (dated by TCRdb to the early 2020s). Libraries came from 5' RACE. TCRdb shows the sequencer as Illumina MiSeq. In-frame beta chains were kept once TCRdb had trimmed the public reads at Q25 with fastp and called clones with MiXCR. All rows with the same CDR3 protein become a single entry with the most common DNA and genes. The sample includes about 140,000 distinct CDR3 sequences, with over 3.5% observed a single time. The ten largest make up approximately 1.4% of the sample. Total RNA was extracted from unfractionated whole blood that had been collected in Tempus Blood RNA tubes. The receptors derive from a female donor in good health.

This clonotype has just a few counts. This rearrangement joins TRBV28 to TRBJ2-7, with 9 bases lining up with TRBD1. The V gene's germline CDR1 is MDHEN and CDR2 SYDVKM. The trim removed 6 bases at V and 5 bases at J, leaving 8 bases unmatched. The CDR3 is 14 amino acids. The CDR3, as DNA: TGTGCCAGCAGAAAGACAGGGGGGACCGACGAGCAGTACTTC. Its protein is CASRKTGGTDEQYF.

This clonotype was counted ten times or more. The CDR3 spells CARSLGICAGSKSSYNEQFF. CDR3 DNA: TGTGCCAGAAGCTTGGGGATTTGTGCAGGGTCCAAGAGCTCCTACAATGAGCAGTTCTTC. The chain uses TRBV5-3 and TRBJ2-1; a weak D match, TRBD1 (5 bases). TRBV5-3 is an ORF, and what it does is uncertain. V was shortened by 0 bases and J by 0 bases, with 22 bases between the two germline ends. This CDR3 is built from 20 residues.

This clonotype was detected ten times or more. V gene TRBV7-6 combines with J gene TRBJ2-3; 13 positions match TRBD2. Germline CDR1 SGHVS, CDR2 FNYEAQ. With V trimmed by 1 base and J by 1 base, 2 bases remained unmatched. CDR3 size: 17 residues. CDR3 DNA sequence: TGTGCCAGCAGCTTAGGGACTAGCGGGGGAGGCACAGATACGCAGTATTTT. It translates to CASSLGTSGGGTDTQYF.